This TCR beta chain came from a study of cytotoxic CD8 clonotypes in ibrutinib-treated CLL. Study-wide background: Across samples, productive templates numbered some 250,000 and productive rearrangements reached approximately 100,000 on average.

Overall study findings and caveats: A difference in sampling times existed between sustained-remission and progressing patients. Clonality rose at ibrutinib response, held steady in sustained remission, and fell toward baseline at progression.

Deep sequencing aimed at 1 in 200,000 to 1 in 1 million T cells' resolution. Profiled with immunoSEQ multiplex PCR; TCRdb holds only in-frame clones, not every one. The sample lists 200,000 to 250,000 clones, 79% occurring once. CDR3 length equals 15 residues. The germline CDR1 and CDR2 sequences are SGHRS and YFSETQ. V lost 0 bases, J lost 3 bases, and 5 bases stayed unmatched. In its sample, this clone was seen a few times. The antigen is unknown. V gene TRBV5-1 combines with J gene TRBJ2-7, with TRBD1 identical over 8 bases. The receptor's source is a human donor with chronic lymphocytic leukemia. The starting material was PBMCs, obtained after 12 months of ibrutinib treatment. The CDR3 DNA sequence: TGCGCCAGCAGCTTGGTGCAGGGGGCCCACTACGAGCAGTACTTC. Residues: CASSLVQGAHYEQYF. Looking up the rest from reference TRBV5-1 and TRBJ2-7 gives the full variable domain: KAGVTQTPRYLIKTRGQQVTLSCSPISGHRSVSWYQQTPGQGLQFLFEYFSETQRNKGNFPGRFSGRQFSNSRSEMNVSTLELGDSALYLCASSLVQGAHYEQYFGPGTRLTVT.